This TCR beta chain was sequenced during a study of cytomegalovirus exposure and HLA in healthy donors. Whole-study findings and limits: Most of the TCR beta V segments (in an earlier analysis) were productive either about 87% or about 30% of the time.

Germline CDR1 MNHNS, CDR2 SASEGT. This CDR3 has 13 amino acids. V trimming: 7 bases; J trimming: 6 bases; junction bases outside the gene matches: 8. In the PCR, 60 Vbeta and 13 Jbeta primers were used. Some clones are missing from TCRdb's copy, which holds only in-frame ones; the method was immunoSEQ multiplex PCR. This sample carries 120,000 to 150,000 clones, roughly 80% of them seen once, and the ten largest clones take roughly 2.9%. Comment on this clone: Antigen: not known.

This TCR derives from a woman in her 30s in good health and CMV-seronegative. The sequencing sample was made of PBMCs. The chain combines TRBV6-1 with TRBJ1-1; 7 nucleotides agree with TRBD1. The CDR3 DNA is TGTGCCAGCATCGAGGGGGCTAGGCCTGAAGCTTTCTTT. Its translation is CASIEGARPEAFF.